Detailed here is one T cell receptor (beta chain). These data belong to a study of blood T cell repertoires in COVID-19. Study in general: The study drew acute and convalescent COVID-19 samples from the United States, Italy and Spain. From T cells, B-cell-depleted T cells, or PBMCs came the material, which was cDNA or gDNA.

CDR3 length: 13 amino acids. The germline V gene encodes CDR1 MDHEN and CDR2 SYDVKM. V lost 6 bases and J lost 7; bases outside the gene matches: 7. Individuals drawn from some 25 US areas were about 18 to 89 years old. The method was immunoSEQ multiplex PCR; TCRdb's version includes in-frame clones alone and lacks a portion of them. The data hold a few hundred thousand clones, with approximately 88% observed a single time. The sample taken for sequencing was PBMCs or T cells enriched from blood (not recorded which). This TCR was recovered from a woman between 35 and 50 years old who had recovered from COVID-19. The chain links TRBV28 to TRBJ2-7; 9 bases agree with TRBD2. The CDR3 here is CASSQTLAGEQYF. The CDR3 nucleotides are TGTGCCAGCAGCCAAACCCTAGCGGGGGAGCAGTACTTC.